This passage covers 6 T cell receptor beta chains from one sample sequenced in a study of blood T cell repertoires in COVID-19. Here immunoSEQ multiplex PCR was the method, and the copy in TCRdb shows in-frame clones only, minus some. There are around 67,000 clones in the sample; 81% occur only once, and over 8.5% lies in the top ten. The sample was peripheral blood. The receptors shown here come from a human donor in a cohort sampled during active COVID-19.

This chain links TRBV5-8 with TRBJ2-7; D gene ambiguous. Germline values: CDR1 SGHTS, CDR2 YDEGEE. V was cut by 0 bases and J by 1 base, with 14 bases left in between. There are 16 residues in the CDR3. As DNA, the CDR3 is TGTGCCAGCAGCTTGGTACCCACAGTCAAATCCTACGAGCAGTACTTC. Amino acids: CASSLVPTVKSYEQYF.

V gene TRBV6-5 combines with J gene TRBJ2-1, with 7 nucleotides matching TRBD2. The CDR3 sequence is 15 residues long. V was clipped by 7 bases and J by 5 bases; unmatched bases: 11. The germline gives CDR1 MNHEY, CDR2 SVGAGI. This CDR3 reads CASKSGRDSNNEQFF. CDR3 bases: TGTGCCAGCAAGTCAGGGAGGGACTCAAACAATGAGCAGTTCTTC.

The chain uses TRBV24-1 and TRBJ2-1, with D perhaps matching TRBD1 (5 bases). Germline V gene lookup returns CDR1 KGHDR and CDR2 SFDVKD. V lost 5 bases to trimming and J lost 4 bases, with 14 bases between them. The CDR3 spans 15 residues. The CDR3 reads CATSGTGGKYNEQFF. Written as DNA, the CDR3 is TGTGCCACCAGTGGAACAGGCGGAAAATACAATGAGCAGTTCTTC.

This chain joins TRBV27 and TRBJ1-5; 7 nucleotides match TRBD1. The CDR3 runs 11 residues. The germline CDR1 and CDR2 sequences are MNHEY and SMNVEV (reference sequence). After removal of 5 bases from V and 14 bases from J, the junction contained 6 bases not matched to a gene. The CDR3 loop reads CASSDGTEEHF. CDR3 nucleotides: TGTGCCAGCAGTGATGGGACAGAGGAGCATTTT.

This clone has only a few counts. The rearrangement joins TRBV5-4 to TRBJ2-1, with TRBD2 matching over 7 bases. Trimming removed 4 bases from V and 0 bases from J; junction bases left unmatched: 7. This CDR3 is 16 amino acids long. Germline V gene lookup returns CDR1 SGHNT and CDR2 YYREEE (reference sequence). The CDR3 is CASSKGGGSSYNEQFF. The CDR3 nucleotides are TGTGCCAGCAGCAAGGGCGGGGGTAGCTCCTACAATGAGCAGTTCTTC.

This rearrangement joins TRBV12-2 to TRBJ2-5; TRBD2 was called by the table and not checked on the DNA. TRBV12-2 is deemed a pseudogene. This CDR3 is 14 amino acids long. The CDR3 nucleotides read TGTGCAAGTCGCTTAAGGCTAGCGGGGGAGACCCAGTACTTC. This encodes CASRLRLAGETQYF.